This T cell receptor beta chain was retrieved from a study of T-cell reconstitution after alpha-beta-depleted transplantation in children. Findings and caveats of the study: In some patients, recipient T cells and intrathymic progenitors surviving conditioning explained high day-60 diversity. Fresh T-cell production supplied most of the T-cell counts and diversity seen one year after transplant. Roughly two months post-transplant, alpha-beta T cells reportedly originated from several hundred graft clones that had expanded.

In germline, CDR1 is SGHRS, CDR2 YFSETQ. The CDR3 length is 14 residues. As concerns this clonotype: No antigen is known for it. An end of the junction does not agree with germline; a read error may underlie this.

The authors prepared the TCRbeta library with unique molecular identifiers. One entry per CDR3 protein results from TCRdb running MiXCR on the PCR reads. The sample holds hundreds of thousands of distinct CDR3 sequences, approximately 14% seen once. The chain joins TRBV5-1 to TRBJ1-6; D is uncertain. The source is a girl under 10 years old with congenital amegakaryocytic thrombocytopenia, due to receive a stem cell transplant. The sequencing used PBMCs, collected before TCRalphabeta/CD19-depleted stem cell transplant. The CDR3 sequence: CACSNQPHNSPLLF. The CDR3, as DNA: TGCGCCTGCAGCAACCAGCCTCATAATTCACCCCTCCTCTTT.